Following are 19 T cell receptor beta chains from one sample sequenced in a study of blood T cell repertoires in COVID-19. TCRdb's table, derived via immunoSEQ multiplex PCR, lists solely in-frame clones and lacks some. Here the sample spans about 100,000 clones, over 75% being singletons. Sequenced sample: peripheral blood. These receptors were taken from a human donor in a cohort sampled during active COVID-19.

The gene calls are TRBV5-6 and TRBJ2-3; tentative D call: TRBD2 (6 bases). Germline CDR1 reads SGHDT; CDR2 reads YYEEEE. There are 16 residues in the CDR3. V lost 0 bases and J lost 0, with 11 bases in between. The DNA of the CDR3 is TGTGCCAGCAGCTTGGTCGGGGGATCTAGCACAGATACGCAGTATTTT. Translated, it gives CASSLVGGSSTDTQYF.

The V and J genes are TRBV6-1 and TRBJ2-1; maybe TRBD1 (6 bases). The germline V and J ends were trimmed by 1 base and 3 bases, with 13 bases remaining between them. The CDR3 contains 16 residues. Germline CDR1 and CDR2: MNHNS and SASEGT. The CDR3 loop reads CASSEELTGGYNEQFF. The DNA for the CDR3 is TGTGCCAGCAGTGAAGAGTTGACAGGTGGCTACAATGAGCAGTTCTTC.

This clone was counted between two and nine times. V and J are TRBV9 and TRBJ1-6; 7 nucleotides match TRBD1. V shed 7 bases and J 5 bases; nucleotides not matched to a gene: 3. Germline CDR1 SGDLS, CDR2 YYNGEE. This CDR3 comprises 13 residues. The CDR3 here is CASAGTDNSPLHF. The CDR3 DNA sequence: TGTGCCAGCGCCGGGACAGATAATTCACCCCTCCACTTT.

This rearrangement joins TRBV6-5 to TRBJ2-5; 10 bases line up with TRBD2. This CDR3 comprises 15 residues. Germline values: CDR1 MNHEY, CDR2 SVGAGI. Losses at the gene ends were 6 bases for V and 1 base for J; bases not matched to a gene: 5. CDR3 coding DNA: TGTGCCAGCAGCATAGCGGGGGGAACCCAAGAGACCCAGTACTTC. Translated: CASSIAGGTQETQYF.

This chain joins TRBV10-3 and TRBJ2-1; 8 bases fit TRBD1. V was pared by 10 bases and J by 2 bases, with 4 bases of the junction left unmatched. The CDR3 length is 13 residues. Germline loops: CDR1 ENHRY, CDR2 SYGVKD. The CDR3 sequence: CASGTGAYNEQFF. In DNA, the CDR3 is TGTGCCAGCGGGACAGGTGCCTACAATGAGCAGTTCTTC.

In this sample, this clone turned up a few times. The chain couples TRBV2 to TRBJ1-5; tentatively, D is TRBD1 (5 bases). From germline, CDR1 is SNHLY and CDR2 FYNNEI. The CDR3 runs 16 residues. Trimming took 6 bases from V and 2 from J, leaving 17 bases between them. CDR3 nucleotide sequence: TGTGCCAGCAGACCCCAGGGCCGTGTGGGCAATCAGCCCCAGCATTTT. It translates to CASRPQGRVGNQPQHF.

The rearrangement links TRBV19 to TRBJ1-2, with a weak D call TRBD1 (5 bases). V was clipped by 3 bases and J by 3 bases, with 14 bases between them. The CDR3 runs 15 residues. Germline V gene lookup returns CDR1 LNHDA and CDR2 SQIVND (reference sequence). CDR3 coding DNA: TGTGCCAGTAGTATTTGGGGGGTCGATGACTATGGCTACACCTTC. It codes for CASSIWGVDDYGYTF.

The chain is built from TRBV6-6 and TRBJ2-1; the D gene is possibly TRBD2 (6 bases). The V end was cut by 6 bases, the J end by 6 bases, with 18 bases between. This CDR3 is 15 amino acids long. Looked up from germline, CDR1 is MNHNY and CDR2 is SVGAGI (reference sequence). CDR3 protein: CASRPTASEGNEQFF. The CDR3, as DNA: TGTGCCAGCAGGCCCACAGCTAGCGAGGGCAATGAGCAGTTCTTC.

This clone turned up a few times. CDR3: CASSDGTGASPLHF. The CDR3 coding sequence is TGTGCCAGCAGTGACGGGACAGGGGCTTCACCCCTCCACTTT. The genes are TRBV2 and TRBJ1-6, with 10 bases aligning to TRBD1. This CDR3 is 14 amino acids long. Germline V lookup: CDR1 SNHLY, CDR2 FYNNEI. Trimming cost V 3 bases and J 9 bases; bases outside gene matches: 2.

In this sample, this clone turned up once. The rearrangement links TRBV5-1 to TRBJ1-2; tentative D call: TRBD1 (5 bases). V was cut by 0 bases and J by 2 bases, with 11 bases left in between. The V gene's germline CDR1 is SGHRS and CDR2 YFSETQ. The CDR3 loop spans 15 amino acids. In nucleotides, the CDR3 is TGCGCCAGCAGCTTGGGACAGAACTTGAACTATGGCTACACCTTC. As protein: CASSLGQNLNYGYTF.

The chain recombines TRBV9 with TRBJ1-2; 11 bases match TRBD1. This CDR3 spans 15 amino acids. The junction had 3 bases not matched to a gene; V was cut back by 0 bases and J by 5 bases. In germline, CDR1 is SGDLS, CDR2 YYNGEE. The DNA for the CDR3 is TGTGCCAGCAGCGTAGATGGGACAGGGGGATATGGCTACACCTTC. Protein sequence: CASSVDGTGGYGYTF.

CDR3 nucleotide sequence: TGTGCCAGCAGCTTGTCCGGTCAGGGGTTTCTGCAGTACTTC. Translating it yields CASSLSGQGFLQYF. The V call is TRBV5-6, the J call TRBJ2-7, with D maybe TRBD1 (6 bases). Per the germline V gene, CDR1 is SGHDT and CDR2 is YYEEEE. Deletions cut 1 base from V and 9 bases from J, with 17 bases between. The CDR3 spans 14 residues.

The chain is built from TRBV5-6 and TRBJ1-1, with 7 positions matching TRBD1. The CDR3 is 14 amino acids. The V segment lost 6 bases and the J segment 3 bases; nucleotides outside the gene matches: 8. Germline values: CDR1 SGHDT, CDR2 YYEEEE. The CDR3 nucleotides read TGTGCCAGCAACGGTGGACAGGTTTACACTGAAGCTTTCTTT. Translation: CASNGGQVYTEAFF.

The CDR3 coding sequence is TGTGCCAGCAGCGGAGTTAACTATGGCTACACCTTC. Amino acid sequence: CASSGVNYGYTF. This chain uses TRBV11-2 with TRBJ1-2; D remains ambiguous. The CDR3 runs to 12 residues. Germline V gene lookup returns CDR1 SGHAT and CDR2 FQNNGV. Trimming took off 5 bases at V and 1 base at J, with 5 bases between the two ends.

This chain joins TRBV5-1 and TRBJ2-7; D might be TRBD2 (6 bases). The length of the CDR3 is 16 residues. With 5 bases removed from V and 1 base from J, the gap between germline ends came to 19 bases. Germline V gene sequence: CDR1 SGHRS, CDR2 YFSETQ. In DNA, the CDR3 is TGCGCCAGCAGTAACCGGAGCGGGTTTGGTTCCTACGAGCAGTACTTC. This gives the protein CASSNRSGFGSYEQYF.

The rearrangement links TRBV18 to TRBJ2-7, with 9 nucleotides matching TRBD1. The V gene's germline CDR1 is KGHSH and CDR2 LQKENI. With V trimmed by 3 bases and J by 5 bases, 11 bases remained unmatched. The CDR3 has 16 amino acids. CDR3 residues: CASSPITGTGLDEQYF. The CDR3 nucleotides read TGTGCCAGCTCACCGATAACCGGGACAGGGCTCGACGAGCAGTACTTC.

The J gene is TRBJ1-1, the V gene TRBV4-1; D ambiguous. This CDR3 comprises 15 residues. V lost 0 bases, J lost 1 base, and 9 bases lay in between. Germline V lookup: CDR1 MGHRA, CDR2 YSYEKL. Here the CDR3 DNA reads TGCGCCAGCAGCCAAGATGGGCGGGGGAACACTGAAGCTTTCTTT. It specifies CASSQDGRGNTEAFF.

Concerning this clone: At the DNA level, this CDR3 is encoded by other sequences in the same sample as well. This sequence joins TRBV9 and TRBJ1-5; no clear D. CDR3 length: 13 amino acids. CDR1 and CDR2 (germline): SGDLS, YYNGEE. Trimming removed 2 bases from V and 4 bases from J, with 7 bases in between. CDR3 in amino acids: CASSVGENQPQHF. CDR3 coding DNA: TGTGCCAGCAGCGTTGGAGAAAATCAGCCCCAGCATTTT.

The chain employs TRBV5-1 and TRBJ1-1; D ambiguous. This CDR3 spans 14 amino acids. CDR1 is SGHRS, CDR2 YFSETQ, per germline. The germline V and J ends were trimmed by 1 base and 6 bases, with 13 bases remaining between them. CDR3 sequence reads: CASSLFSHPPEAFF. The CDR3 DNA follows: TGCGCCAGCAGCTTGTTCAGTCACCCCCCTGAAGCTTTCTTT.